These 27 T cell receptor beta chains were all obtained from the same sample, sequenced in a study of T cell repertoires in cytomegalovirus infection. TCRdb re-called the reads with MiXCR, one entry per CDR3 protein. The sample consists of some 310,000 distinct CDR3 sequences, roughly 25% of them appearing once. The antigens these receptors bind are not known. This specimen consisted of cultured PBMCs, obtained from culture after CMV antigen stimulation. The receptors originated from a human donor in good health (CMV status not recorded). Some clones in this sample may be carry-over from other donors' samples.

The V and J genes are TRBV15 and TRBJ1-2, with TRBD1 as a possible D gene (6 bases). The ends were cut back, 0 bases at V and 7 bases at J, with 9 bases in the middle. CDR1 is LNHNV, CDR2 YYDKDF, per germline (reference sequence). The length of the CDR3 is 13 residues. The CDR3 DNA follows: TGTGCCACCAGCAGAGAGGGGGCTGGTGGCTACACCTTC. Protein: CATSREGAGGYTF. The variable domain in full, completed from reference TRBV15 and TRBJ1-2, reads DAMVIQNPRYQVTQFGKPVTLSCSQTLNHNVMYWYQQKSSQAPKLLFHYYDKDFNNEADTPDNFQSRRPNTSFCFLDIRSPGLGDTAMYLCATSREGAGGYTFGSGTRLTVV.

This clonotype occurred a few times. The chain combines TRBV20-1 with TRBJ2-1; 7 bases fit TRBD2. Looked up from germline, CDR1 is DFQATT and CDR2 is SNEGSKA (reference sequence). The CDR3 is made up of 15 amino acids. The V gene end was trimmed by 5 bases and the J gene end by 2 bases; junction bases not matched to a gene: 9. CDR3 nucleotides: TGCAGTGCTGCTCCACTAGCGCCCACCTACAATGAGCAGTTCTTC. It codes for CSAAPLAPTYNEQFF.

The table lists this clonotype with a few counts. The chain combines TRBV6-1 with TRBJ1-1, with D maybe TRBD1 (5 bases). CDR1 and CDR2 from the germline V gene are MNHNS and SASEGT. Trimming removed 5 bases from V and 1 base from J, with 17 bases in between. The CDR3 is 16 residues long. CDR3 bases: TGTGCCAGCAGTTTATCGGCGGGGGTAACGAACACTGAAGCTTTCTTT. Its translation is CASSLSAGVTNTEAFF.

This clonotype was counted ten times or more. The chain has TRBV6-2 or TRBV6-3 and TRBJ2-7, with a tentative D call TRBD1 (6 bases). The CDR3 runs to 18 residues. V dropped 2 bases and J dropped 0 bases, with 20 bases sitting between them. The germline gives CDR1 MNHEY, CDR2 SVGEGT. For the CDR3, the DNA is TGTGCCAGCAGTTACCCCAACTCAGGGGCCCCGAGCTCCTACGAGCAGTACGTC. It is translated as CASSYPNSGAPSSYEQYV.

This sequence joins TRBV3-1 and TRBJ2-1, with TRBD2 matching 8 bases. The CDR3 consists of 15 residues. V lost 2 bases and J lost 5; bases outside the gene matches: 5. The germline CDR1 and CDR2 sequences are LGHDT and YNNKEL (reference sequence). CDR3 protein: CASSQPGTRNNEQFF. DNA for the CDR3: TGTGCCAGCAGCCAACCCGGGACTAGAAACAATGAGCAGTTCTTC.

The V call is TRBV6-2 or TRBV6-3, the J call TRBJ2-5; D remains unclear. V was trimmed by 5 bases and J by 2 bases, leaving 3 bases between them. Germline V gene data show CDR1 as MNHEY and CDR2 as SVGEGT. This CDR3 is built from 11 residues. Here the CDR3 reads CASSHQETQYF. CDR3 DNA: TGTGCCAGCAGTCATCAAGAGACCCAGTACTTC.

This sequence joins TRBV19 and TRBJ2-2; D not certain. CDR3 length: 13 amino acids. Trimming pared 3 bases from V and 7 bases from J, leaving 9 bases between. CDR1 is LNHDA and CDR2 is SQIVND in the germline V gene (reference sequence). CDR3 bases: TGTGCCAGTAGTATTCGGGCTAGCGGGGAGCTGTTTTTT. Translating it yields CASSIRASGELFF.

This clonotype was recorded at least ten times. The rearrangement links TRBV7-9 to TRBJ2-1; 9 nucleotides align to TRBD2. CDR3 length: 15 amino acids. The V and J ends lost 5 bases and 6 bases, in that order; junction bases with no gene match: 8. Germline CDR1 is SEHNR and CDR2 is FQNEAQ (reference sequence). CDR3 region: CASSQGSGSINEQFF. DNA of the CDR3: TGTGCCAGCAGCCAAGGTAGCGGGAGTATCAATGAGCAGTTCTTC.

This clonotype has only a few counts. V and J are TRBV6-2 or TRBV6-3 and TRBJ2-7; D is unresolved. The CDR3 covers 12 residues. CDR1 and CDR2 from the germline V gene are MNHEY and SVGEGT. Deletions cut 2 bases from V and 5 bases from J, with 7 bases between. The CDR3 bases are TGTGCCAGCAGTTACAGGGCCCACGAGCAGTACGTC. The encoded protein is CASSYRAHEQYV.

Many counts were recorded for this clonotype. The rearrangement uses TRBV7-9 and TRBJ1-5, with TRBD1 as a possible D gene (5 bases). Per the germline V gene, CDR1 is SEHNR and CDR2 is FQNEAQ (reference sequence). This CDR3 is built from 13 residues. V was cut by 3 bases and J by 9 bases, with 12 bases left in between. The CDR3 nucleotides are TGTGCCAGCAGCTTTGACAGTTCAGGGCCCCAGCATTTT. Translated: CASSFDSSGPQHF.

This clonotype was found many times. V gene TRBV18 combines with J gene TRBJ2-6; D is ambiguous. V was cut by 5 bases and J by 0 bases, with 8 bases left in between. There are 15 residues in the CDR3. CDR1 is KGHSH, CDR2 LQKENI, per germline. CDR3 sequence reads: CASSSSSSGANVLTF. The CDR3 DNA sequence: TGTGCCAGCTCATCCAGCAGCTCTGGGGCCAACGTCCTGACTTTC.

This clonotype was seen a few times. The rearrangement joins TRBV5-6 to TRBJ2-7; D remains ambiguous. Germline CDR1 SGHDT, CDR2 YYEEEE. The CDR3 is made up of 13 amino acids. Trimming left V 5 bases short and J 0 bases short, with 9 bases between. CDR3 protein: CASRDHSSYEQYF. For the CDR3, the DNA is TGTGCCAGCAGGGACCATAGCTCCTACGAGCAGTACTTC.

V is TRBV28 and J is TRBJ2-1; 8 bases map to TRBD2. This CDR3 has 16 amino acids. Trimming at V came to 4 bases and at J to 7 bases, leaving 12 bases not matched to a gene. CDR1 MDHEN and CDR2 SYDVKM come from the germline V gene. CDR3 coding DNA: TGTGCCAGCAGTTCCCCTGGGGCGGGAGGCCAAAATGAGCAGTTCTTC. Protein sequence: CASSSPGAGGQNEQFF.

This clonotype has a count of ten or more. The rearrangement links TRBV12-3 or TRBV12-4 to TRBJ1-4, with 8 bases fitting TRBD1. The CDR3 sequence is 16 residues long. The trim removed 5 bases at V and 13 bases at J, leaving 18 bases unmatched. Written as DNA, the CDR3 is TGTGCCAGCAGTCCTAGTCCCGGGACAGGTACCTTTAGACTGTTTTTT. Amino acids: CASSPSPGTGTFRLFF.

In its sample, this clonotype was seen many times. The chain employs TRBV7-2 and TRBJ1-1; 10 bases map to TRBD1. The V and J ends lost 4 bases and 8 bases, in that order; junction bases with no gene match: 10. Germline CDR1 is SGHTA and CDR2 is FQGNSA. The CDR3 has 15 amino acids. This CDR3 reads CASSSPDRGRWEAFF. The CDR3 DNA reads TGTGCCAGCAGCTCCCCCGACAGGGGGCGATGGGAAGCTTTCTTT.

V and J are TRBV28 and TRBJ2-1, with D perhaps being TRBD1 or TRBD2 (5 bases each). CDR3 length: 15 residues. Trimming removed 7 bases from V and 5 bases from J, with 18 bases in between. Looked up from germline, CDR1 is MDHEN and CDR2 is SYDVKM. The CDR3 DNA sequence: TGTGCCAGCACCAGAGCCCAGGGACCCAACAATGAGCAGTTCTTC. Amino acids: CASTRAQGPNNEQFF.

There are a few counts of this clonotype. The rearrangement links TRBV13 to TRBJ1-1; TRBD1 matches 9 bases. V shed 0 bases, J shed 4 bases, and the junction held 12 bases outside the gene matches. This CDR3 has 18 residues. Per the germline V gene, CDR1 is PRHDT and CDR2 is FYEKMQ (reference sequence). CDR3 DNA sequence: TGTGCCAGCAGCTTAGGATTTATGTCACAGGGGGCGTCCACTGAAGCTTTCTTT. Translation: CASSLGFMSQGASTEAFF.

This clonotype was seen a single time. The chain joins TRBV20-1 to TRBJ2-1; TRBD2 agrees at 10 bases. This CDR3 contains 13 residues. Per the germline V gene, CDR1 is DFQATT and CDR2 is SNEGSKA (reference sequence). V lost 4 bases and J lost 7; bases outside the gene matches: 4. For the CDR3, the DNA is TGCAGTGCTAAGGGACTAGCGAGGAATGAGCAGTTCTTC. Its protein product is CSAKGLARNEQFF.

This clonotype came up a few times. The CDR3 bases are TGTGCCAGCAGGGTAGCGGCCTCTAGCACAGATACGCAGTATTTT. This codes for CASRVAASSTDTQYF. This sequence joins TRBV28 and TRBJ2-3; D is perhaps TRBD2 (6 bases). CDR3 size: 15 residues. V lost 6 bases, J lost 0 bases, and 13 bases lay in between. Germline V gives CDR1 MDHEN, CDR2 SYDVKM.

The rearrangement uses TRBV2 and TRBJ2-1; D may be TRBD1 (7 bases). The CDR3 length is 12 residues. The germline gives CDR1 SNHLY, CDR2 FYNNEI. V was cut by 11 bases and J by 14 bases, with 22 bases left in between. DNA of the CDR3: TGTGCCGGAACAGGGGCGGGAAGCGAGGAGTTCTTC. Translation gives CAGTGAGSEEFF.

This clonotype was seen repeatedly, ten times or more. This chain connects TRBV7-2 to TRBJ2-3, with 7 bases that match TRBD1. The CDR3 totals 13 residues. V shed 5 bases and J 12 bases; nucleotides not matched to a gene: 11. The germline gives CDR1 SGHTA, CDR2 FQGNSA. CDR3 sequence (DNA): TGTGCCAGCAGCGACCGGGGACAGACGTCCCAGTATTTT. Its protein product is CASSDRGQTSQYF.

In this sample, this clonotype turned up a few times. The chain combines TRBV4-1 with TRBJ1-5, with D unclear. The CDR3 is 13 residues long. The V gene's germline CDR1 is MGHRA and CDR2 YSYEKL. V gave up 0 bases and J gave up 4 bases, with 4 bases separating them. DNA for the CDR3: TGCGCCAGCAGCCAAGAGGAGAATCAGCCCCAGCATTTT. Amino acid sequence: CASSQEENQPQHF.

This clonotype was recorded many times. The chain couples TRBV28 to TRBJ2-7; a possible D gene is TRBD2 (5 bases). CDR3 size: 14 residues. Between the trimmed V and J ends, which lost 3 bases and 3 bases, there was a span of 12 bases. Per the germline V gene, CDR1 is MDHEN and CDR2 is SYDVKM. CDR3 amino acids: CASSFGGRNYEQYF. CDR3 in DNA: TGTGCCAGCAGTTTTGGTGGGAGAAACTACGAGCAGTACTTC.

The genes are TRBV29-1 and TRBJ1-5; D is uncertain. The CDR3 contains 13 residues. The V gene lost 6 bases and the J gene lost 0 bases, with 9 bases spanning the gap. Germline V lookup: CDR1 SQVTM, CDR2 ANQGSEA. The CDR3 reads CSVRSGSNQPQHF. The CDR3 region has the DNA TGCAGCGTGCGCTCAGGTAGCAATCAGCCCCAGCATTTT.

The chain uses TRBV20-1 and TRBJ2-3; 10 positions agree with TRBD2. Germline V CDR1 and CDR2: DFQATT, SNEGSKA (reference sequence). This CDR3 region has 15 residues. After removal of 5 bases from V and 4 bases from J, the junction contained 9 bases not matched to a gene. For the CDR3, the DNA is TGCAGTGCTCAGACGGCTAGCGGGAGCTCAGATACGCAGTATTTT. Translating gives CSAQTASGSSDTQYF.

This clonotype was seen ten or more times. The rearrangement joins TRBV7-8 to TRBJ2-1; the match to TRBD2 covers 7 bases. Germline assignment: CDR1 SGHVS and CDR2 FQNEAQ. The V segment lost 1 base and the J segment 8 bases; nucleotides outside the gene matches: 8. The CDR3 is 15 residues long. In DNA, the CDR3 is TGTGCCAGCAGCTTAGTGAGGCGGGAGCGGGATGAGCAGTTCTTC. It is translated as CASSLVRRERDEQFF. The variable domain in full, with the rest retrieved from reference TRBV7-8 and TRBJ2-1, is GAGVSQSPRYKVAKRGQDVALRCDPISGHVSLFWYQQALGQGPEFLTYFQNEAQLDKSGLPSDRFFAERPEGSVSTLKIQRTQQEDSAVYLCASSLVRRERDEQFFGPGTRLTVL.

Here the CDR3 DNA reads TGCGCCAGCAGCCAAGTTAGTGTCGGGGTAGCGGGAGAAGATACGCAGTATTTT. Translating it yields CASSQVSVGVAGEDTQYF. The V and J genes are TRBV4-3 and TRBJ2-3; 9 nucleotides align to TRBD2. CDR3 length: 18 amino acids. The germline CDR1 and CDR2 sequences are LGHNA and YSLEER. With V trimmed by 1 base and J by 5 bases, 13 bases remained unmatched.